Listed here are 32 T cell receptor beta chains from one sample, sequenced in a study of human T cells and chemical hapten exposure. Each CDR3 protein is one row after TCRdb ran MiXCR on the RACE reads. The sample lists 250,000 or so distinct CDR3 sequences; about 9.4% were seen once. As to time point: pre-sensitization, week 0. As for treatment: therapeutic diphenylcyclopropenone sensitization with weekly scalp DPC. Sequenced material: whole blood, taken in connection with sensitization to the hapten diphenylcyclopropenone (DPC). These receptor sequences come from a middle-aged woman with alopecia areata. Some clones in this sample may be carry-over from other donors' samples.

Only a few counts were recorded for this clonotype. The chain is built from TRBV12-3 or TRBV12-4 and TRBJ2-4; 12 bases agree with TRBD2. The CDR3 contains 15 residues. The trim removed 5 bases at V and 6 bases at J, leaving 5 bases unmatched. Written as DNA, the CDR3 is TGTGCCAGCAGTGGACTAGCGGGAAGGGGAAACATTCAGTACTTC. It codes for CASSGLAGRGNIQYF.

This clonotype was counted only a few times. The CDR3 DNA follows: TGTGCCAGCAGTGCTAGACTAGATGGTACGCAGTATTTT. Translated, it gives CASSARLDGTQYF. The chain couples TRBV12-3 or TRBV12-4 to TRBJ2-3; possibly TRBD2 for D (6 bases). CDR3 size: 13 residues. V dropped 5 bases and J dropped 8 bases, with 14 bases sitting between them.

This clonotype has only a few counts. The chain has TRBV6-5 and TRBJ1-3; 9 bases line up with TRBD1. The length of the CDR3 is 15 residues. V trimming: 0 bases; J trimming: 3 bases; junction bases outside the gene matches: 0. The germline V gene encodes CDR1 MNHEY and CDR2 SVGAGI. The CDR3 DNA reads as TGTGCCAGCAGTTACTCGGACAGGGGTGGAAACACCATATATTTT. Its translation: CASSYSDRGGNTIYF.

This clonotype was seen once. The chain joins TRBV13 to TRBJ2-3, with 10 bases that match TRBD2. From germline, CDR1 is PRHDT and CDR2 FYEKMQ (reference sequence). The V segment lost 6 bases and the J segment 1 base; nucleotides outside the gene matches: 10. CDR3 length: 17 residues. The CDR3 reads CASSRATSGAGTDTQYF. The CDR3, as DNA: TGTGCCAGCAGTCGCGCTACTAGCGGGGCCGGCACAGATACGCAGTATTTT.

Only a few counts were recorded for this clonotype. The V gene is TRBV12-3 or TRBV12-4, the J gene TRBJ2-1, with a weak D call TRBD1 (5 bases). Trimming pared 7 bases from V and 3 bases from J, leaving 10 bases between. The CDR3 sequence is 13 residues long. Here the CDR3 DNA reads TGTGCCAGCACCCCGGACAACTACAATGAGCAGTTCTTC. Translated, it gives CASTPDNYNEQFF.

This clonotype was observed a few times. The chain uses TRBV6-5 and TRBJ1-6; D is ambiguous. V lost 6 bases and J 2 bases, leaving 11 bases between the germline ends. From germline, CDR1 is MNHEY and CDR2 SVGAGI. The CDR3 extends over 15 amino acids. The CDR3 bases are TGTGCCAGCAGGCCAGGTGGGACCTATAATTCACCCCTCCACTTT. This encodes CASRPGGTYNSPLHF.

In this sample, this clonotype turned up a few times. The chain is built from TRBV7-2 and TRBJ2-7; 10 bases match TRBD2. Germline V gene lookup returns CDR1 SGHTA and CDR2 FQGNSA. The CDR3 is 16 residues long. Unmatched junction bases numbered 10, after V lost 3 bases and J lost 5 bases. CDR3 sequence reads: CASSLEREGPSNEQYF. CDR3 nucleotide sequence: TGTGCCAGCAGCTTGGAGCGGGAGGGCCCTTCAAACGAGCAGTACTTC.

This clonotype was detected ten times or more. This chain uses TRBV4-3 with TRBJ1-5; 10 bases are shared with TRBD1. Germline V lookup: CDR1 LGHNA, CDR2 YSLEER. Germline trimming cut 1 base from V and 4 bases from J; bases unmatched to any gene: 7. This CDR3 comprises 17 residues. CDR3 residues: CASSQAHPGQGNQPQHF. In DNA, the CDR3 is TGCGCCAGCAGCCAAGCTCACCCGGGACAGGGGAATCAGCCCCAGCATTTT.

At least ten counts were recorded for this clonotype. CDR3 sequence: CASTNRWAGEAYEQYF. In nucleotides, the CDR3 is TGTGCCAGCACCAATAGATGGGCGGGAGAGGCGTACGAGCAGTACTTC. This chain joins TRBV11-2 and TRBJ2-7, with TRBD2 matching over 7 bases. This CDR3 spans 16 amino acids. Germline CDR1 and CDR2: SGHAT and FQNNGV. V trimming: 7 bases; J trimming: 4 bases; junction bases outside the gene matches: 16.

The rearrangement uses TRBV10-3 and TRBJ2-3, with D perhaps matching TRBD2 (6 bases). This CDR3 comprises 17 residues. Germline V gene sequence: CDR1 ENHRY, CDR2 SYGVKD. Trimming removed 3 bases from V and 2 bases from J, with 18 bases in between. The CDR3: CAISDTNGGTYTDTQYF. The DNA for the CDR3 is TGTGCCATCAGTGATACGAATGGGGGGACTTACACAGATACGCAGTATTTT.

This clonotype occurred a few times. This chain connects TRBV28 to TRBJ1-5; TRBD1 matches at 10 bases. The CDR3 extends over 15 amino acids. Per germline, CDR1 MDHEN and CDR2 SYDVKM. Unmatched junction bases numbered 8, after V lost 8 bases and J lost 4 bases. CDR3 coding DNA: TGTGCCAGCGTGGCCTCGGGACAGGGGAATCAGCCCCAGCATTTT. Its protein product is CASVASGQGNQPQHF.

The CDR3 region is CSVEVLAGPSEQYF. CDR3 DNA: TGCAGCGTTGAAGTTCTAGCGGGGCCATCCGAGCAGTACTTC. This sequence joins TRBV29-1 and TRBJ2-7, with 9 positions matching TRBD2. The germline V gene encodes CDR1 SQVTM and CDR2 ANQGSEA. Trimming took 1 base from V and 6 from J; bases not matched to a gene: 7. This CDR3 has 14 amino acids.

The chain carries TRBV6-5 and TRBJ2-3, with 12 bases fitting TRBD2. The CDR3 length is 17 residues. Germline V gene lookup returns CDR1 MNHEY and CDR2 SVGAGI. Losses at the gene ends were 2 bases for V and 5 bases for J; bases not matched to a gene: 8. CDR3 sequence reads: CASSYGRLAGVLDTQYF. The CDR3 DNA follows: TGTGCCAGCAGTTACGGGAGACTAGCGGGAGTTTTAGATACGCAGTATTTT.

This clonotype was counted a few times. The genes are TRBV10-3 and TRBJ1-3; D is perhaps TRBD1 (6 bases). V lost 6 bases and J 2 bases, leaving 17 bases between the germline ends. The CDR3 has 16 amino acids. Germline loops: CDR1 ENHRY, CDR2 SYGVKD. CDR3 loop: CAIRGGRGAAGNTIYF. In DNA, the CDR3 is TGTGCCATCAGAGGAGGACGGGGGGCTGCTGGAAACACCATATATTTT.

This clonotype was counted between two and nine times. This chain connects TRBV5-1 to TRBJ2-3, with D perhaps assigned TRBD1 or TRBD2 (6 bases each). This CDR3 contains 16 residues. V dropped 4 bases and J dropped 6 bases, with 21 bases sitting between them. Germline CDR1 is SGHRS and CDR2 is YFSETQ. CDR3 residues: CASSREGGRVTDTQYF. The CDR3 coding sequence is TGCGCCAGCAGCCGTGAAGGGGGGCGAGTAACGGATACGCAGTATTTT.

This clonotype has a count of ten or more. The chain couples TRBV9 to TRBJ2-1, with unresolved D. V was pared by 0 bases and J by 0 bases, with 7 bases between. Germline V CDR1 and CDR2: SGDLS, YYNGEE. The CDR3 spans 15 residues. The CDR3 sequence is CASSVVGSSYNEQFF. Here the CDR3 DNA reads TGTGCCAGCAGCGTAGTGGGGTCCTCCTACAATGAGCAGTTCTTC.

This clonotype showed up just a few times. This chain uses TRBV20-1 with TRBJ2-3, with 7 bases fitting TRBD2. This CDR3 has 14 residues. V lost 6 bases and J lost 5; bases outside the gene matches: 11. CDR1 is DFQATT, CDR2 SNEGSKA, per germline (reference sequence). This CDR3 is CSASVPGGQDTQYF. In nucleotides, the CDR3 is TGCAGTGCCAGCGTCCCGGGAGGCCAAGATACGCAGTATTTT.

This clonotype was seen more than once but under ten times. The junction departs from the called germline gene at one end, perhaps through a read error. The chain carries TRBV7-7 and TRBJ2-1, with TRBD1 matching over 8 bases. The CDR3 totals 17 residues. Per germline, CDR1 SSHAT and CDR2 FNYEAQ (reference sequence). The CDR3 region is CASSLSPPGQGWSEQFF. DNA of the CDR3: TGTGCTAGCAGCTTATCTCCCCCCGGACAGGGTTGGAGTGAGCAGTTCTTC.

The chain joins TRBV6-1 to TRBJ2-6, with unresolved D. The V end was cut by 9 bases, the J end by 0 bases, with 6 bases between. Germline lookup yields CDR1 MNHNS and CDR2 SASEGT. This CDR3 region has 13 residues. The CDR3 sequence is CASESSGANVLTF. As DNA, the CDR3 is TGTGCCAGTGAAAGCTCTGGGGCCAACGTCCTGACTTTC.

V usage is TRBV21-1 and J usage is TRBJ2-2; the table's D call, TRBD2, was not checked against the DNA. TRBV21-1 is a recognized pseudogene. The CDR3 length is 21 residues. This chain's CDR3 is CASSKGRGAGLAGGDTGELFF. The CDR3 nucleotides are TGTGCCAGCAGCAAAGGCCGGGGTGCGGGACTAGCGGGAGGAGACACCGGGGAGCTGTTTTTT.

There are many counts of this clonotype. The rearrangement links TRBV7-2 to TRBJ1-2, with TRBD1 matching 7 bases. This CDR3 has 14 amino acids. The trim removed 5 bases at V and 5 bases at J, leaving 8 bases unmatched. Per germline, CDR1 SGHTA and CDR2 FQGNSA. CDR3 sequence reads: CASSPRTGGYGYTF. CDR3 DNA sequence: TGTGCCAGCAGCCCACGGACAGGAGGATATGGCTACACCTTC.

CDR3 residues: CSVVPQFRGADYGYTF. The CDR3 DNA reads TGCAGCGTTGTCCCTCAATTCAGGGGAGCGGATTATGGCTACACCTTC. The chain recombines TRBV29-1 with TRBJ1-2; tentatively, D is TRBD1 (6 bases). Germline V gene sequence: CDR1 SQVTM, CDR2 ANQGSEA. Trimming shortened V by 4 bases and J by 5 bases, and 23 bases separated the two germline ends. The CDR3 spans 16 residues. Supplemented by reference TRBV29-1 and TRBJ1-2, the full variable domain reads SAVISQKPSRDICQRGTSLTIQCQVDSQVTMMFWYRQQPGQSLTLIATANQGSEATYESGFVIDKFPISRPNLTFSTLTVSNMSPEDSSIYLCSVVPQFRGADYGYTFGSGTRLTVV.

This clonotype was detected a few times. The chain is built from TRBV6-1 and TRBJ2-7; D unclear. V was cut by 3 bases and J by 0 bases, with 9 bases left in between. Germline V gene lookup returns CDR1 MNHNS and CDR2 SASEGT. The CDR3 is 14 residues long. The CDR3 DNA follows: TGTGCCAGCAGTGAGCTGGGAAGCTCCTACGAGCAGTACTTC. Translation gives CASSELGSSYEQYF.

This clonotype was seen a few times. The rearrangement uses TRBV7-8 and TRBJ2-4; D tentatively reads TRBD1 or TRBD2 (5 bases each). The CDR3 covers 15 residues. The ends were cut back, 5 bases at V and 0 bases at J, with 11 bases in the middle. The V gene's germline CDR1 is SGHVS and CDR2 FQNEAQ. CDR3 in DNA: TGTGCCAGCAGCCCAGGGACGGTAGCCAAAAACATTCAGTACTTC. Its protein is CASSPGTVAKNIQYF.

This CDR3 reads CASRTNYNEQFF. The CDR3 coding sequence is TGCGCCAGCAGGACTAATTACAATGAGCAGTTCTTC. This chain connects TRBV5-1 to TRBJ2-1; D may be TRBD2 (5 bases). The germline CDR1 and CDR2 sequences are SGHRS and YFSETQ. The V end was cut by 5 bases, the J end by 4 bases, with 7 bases between. The CDR3 consists of 12 residues.

In this sample, this clonotype turned up a few times. This chain links TRBV7-9 with TRBJ1-2; 8 bases match TRBD1. The CDR3 spans 12 residues. Germline CDR1 is SEHNR and CDR2 is FQNEAQ (reference sequence). J lost 7 bases, V lost 6 bases, and 4 bases had no gene match. The CDR3 sequence: CASRGQGVGYTF. CDR3 in DNA: TGTGCCAGCAGAGGACAGGGAGTTGGCTACACCTTC.

The V gene is TRBV20-1, the J gene TRBJ2-5; possible D gene TRBD2, 6 bases. This CDR3 spans 14 amino acids. Trimming cost V 5 bases and J 6 bases, with 19 bases left between them. Germline V gene lookup returns CDR1 DFQATT and CDR2 SNEGSKA (reference sequence). The CDR3 coding sequence is TGCAGTGCTCAAAAGGTGCGGGACGGAAAGACCCAGTACTTC. It encodes CSAQKVRDGKTQYF.

The sample holds many counts of this clonotype. V usage is TRBV7-6 and J usage is TRBJ2-7; D call uncertain. With 0 bases removed from V and 4 bases from J, the gap between germline ends came to 10 bases. The CDR3 runs to 14 residues. Germline V CDR1 and CDR2: SGHVS, FNYEAQ. The CDR3 is CASSLAQRPYEQYF. CDR3 in DNA: TGTGCCAGCAGCTTAGCGCAACGGCCGTACGAGCAGTACTTC.

The chain has TRBV4-1 and TRBJ2-1, with D unresolved. The CDR3 consists of 16 residues. The V and J ends lost 1 base and 4 bases respectively, with 14 bases between them. Germline CDR1 and CDR2: MGHRA and YSYEKL. This chain's CDR3 is CASSQATGLGYNEQFF. The CDR3 DNA sequence: TGCGCCAGCAGCCAAGCAACGGGCCTGGGGTACAATGAGCAGTTCTTC.

Note on this clonotype: The junction shows a germline mismatch at one end, possibly a read error. The chain combines TRBV24-1 with TRBJ2-1, with a weak D call TRBD2 (6 bases). Per germline, CDR1 KGHDR and CDR2 SFDVKD. The CDR3 has 11 residues. CDR3 protein: CATSESGLPSF. Written as DNA, the CDR3 is TGTGCCACCAGTGAATCGGGACTCCCATCCTTC.

The J gene is TRBJ2-7, the V gene TRBV6-2 or TRBV6-3, with D unresolved. V lost 1 base and J 2 bases, leaving 12 bases between the germline ends. Germline CDR1 and CDR2: MNHEY and SVGEGT. The CDR3 totals 15 residues. The DNA for the CDR3 is TGTGCCAGCAGTTACTGGGGAAGGCCCACCTACGAGCAGTACTTC. It translates to CASSYWGRPTYEQYF.

This chain joins TRBV15 and TRBJ1-5; possible D gene TRBD1, 5 bases. The CDR3 loop spans 14 amino acids. Per the germline V gene, CDR1 is LNHNV and CDR2 is YYDKDF (reference sequence). V was trimmed by 6 bases and J by 5 bases, leaving 14 bases between them. The CDR3 region has the DNA TGTGCCACCAGGAAGCGGGGGATCGATCAGCCCCAGCATTTT. Its protein product is CATRKRGIDQPQHF.